This record covers a single T cell receptor (beta chain). The sample comes from a study of shared clonotypes between healthy human individuals. Overall study: A donor's plate count was three for CD4 naive and three for CD4 memory; CD8 naive had two and CD8 memory one.

Deep-level running was used for the assay. The data were produced by immunoSEQ multiplex PCR, yet TCRdb's version contains in-frame clones alone and is incomplete. The sample has around 940,000 clones; approximately 80% are singletons. Trimming took 7 bases from V and 6 from J, leaving 11 bases between them. Germline CDR1 DFQATT, CDR2 SNEGSKA (reference sequence). This CDR3 contains 11 residues. The receptor comes from a man aged 18 to 30 in good health. Source material: memory CD4+ T cells sorted from blood. Subset given: CD45RA-negative fraction. V usage is TRBV20-1 and J usage is TRBJ2-3; D not certain. The CDR3 loop is CSVFVWDTQYF. Written as DNA, the CDR3 is TGCAGTGTATTTGTGTGGGATACGCAGTATTTT.